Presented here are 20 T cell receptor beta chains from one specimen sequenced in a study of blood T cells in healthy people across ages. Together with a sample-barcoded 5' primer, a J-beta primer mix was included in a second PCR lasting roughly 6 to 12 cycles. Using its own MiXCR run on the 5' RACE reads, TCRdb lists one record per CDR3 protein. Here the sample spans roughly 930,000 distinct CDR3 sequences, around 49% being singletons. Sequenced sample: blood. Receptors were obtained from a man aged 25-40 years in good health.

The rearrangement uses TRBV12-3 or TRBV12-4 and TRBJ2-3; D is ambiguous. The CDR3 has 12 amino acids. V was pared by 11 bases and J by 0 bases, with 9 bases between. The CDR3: CADKISTDTQYF. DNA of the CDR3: TGTGCCGATAAAATTAGCACAGATACGCAGTATTTT.

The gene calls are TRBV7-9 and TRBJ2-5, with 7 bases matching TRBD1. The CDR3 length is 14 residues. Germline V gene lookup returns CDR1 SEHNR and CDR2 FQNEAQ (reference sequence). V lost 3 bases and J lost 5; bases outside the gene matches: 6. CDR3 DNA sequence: TGTGCCAGCAGCTTCGGGACAGCAGAGGAGACCCAGTACTTC. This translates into CASSFGTAEETQYF.

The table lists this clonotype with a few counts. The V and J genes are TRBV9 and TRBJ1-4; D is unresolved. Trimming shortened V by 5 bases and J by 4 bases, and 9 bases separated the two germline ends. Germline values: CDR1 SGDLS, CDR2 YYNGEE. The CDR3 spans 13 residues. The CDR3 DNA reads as TGTGCCAGCAGGCGACGGGGTAATGAAAAACTGTTTTTT. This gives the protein CASRRRGNEKLFF.

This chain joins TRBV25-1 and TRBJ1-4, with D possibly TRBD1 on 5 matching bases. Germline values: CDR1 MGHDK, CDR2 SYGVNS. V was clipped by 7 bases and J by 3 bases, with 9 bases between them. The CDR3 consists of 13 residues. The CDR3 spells CASTEGPNEKLFF. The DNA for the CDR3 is TGTGCCAGCACGGAGGGGCCTAATGAAAAACTGTTTTTT.

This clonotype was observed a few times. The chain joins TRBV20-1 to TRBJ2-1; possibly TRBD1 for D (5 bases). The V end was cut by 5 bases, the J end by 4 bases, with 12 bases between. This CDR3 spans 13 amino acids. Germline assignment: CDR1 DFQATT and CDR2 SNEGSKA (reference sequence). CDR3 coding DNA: TGCAGTGCTGCCTTCCAGGGATACAATGAGCAGTTCTTC. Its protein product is CSAAFQGYNEQFF.

CDR3: CASSYSAGSGYEQYF. CDR3 DNA sequence: TGTGCCAGCAGTTACTCTGCGGGGTCGGGATACGAGCAGTACTTC. The J gene is TRBJ2-7, the V gene TRBV6-5, with D maybe TRBD2 (6 bases). The germline gives CDR1 MNHEY, CDR2 SVGAGI. The length of the CDR3 is 15 residues. V was cut by 0 bases and J by 4 bases, with 13 bases left in between.

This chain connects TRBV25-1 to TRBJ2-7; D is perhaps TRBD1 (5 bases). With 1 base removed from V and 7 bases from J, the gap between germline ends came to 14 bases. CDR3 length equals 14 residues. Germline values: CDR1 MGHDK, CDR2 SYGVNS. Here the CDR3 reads CASSESVRAGEQYF. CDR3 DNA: TGTGCCAGCAGTGAATCGGTCAGGGCAGGGGAGCAGTACTTC.

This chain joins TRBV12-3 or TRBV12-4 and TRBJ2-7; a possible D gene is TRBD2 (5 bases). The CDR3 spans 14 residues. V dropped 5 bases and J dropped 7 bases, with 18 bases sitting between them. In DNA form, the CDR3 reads TGTGCCAGCAGTGAGGACCTCAGTTGGGAGGAGCAGTACTTC. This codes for CASSEDLSWEEQYF.

The CDR3 DNA follows: TGTGCCAGCAGTTTATTGGCGGAGGGACCCTACGAGCAGTACTTC. Translating it yields CASSLLAEGPYEQYF. The chain uses TRBV28 and TRBJ2-7; D perhaps matches TRBD2 (6 bases). The CDR3 consists of 15 residues. The germline gives CDR1 MDHEN, CDR2 SYDVKM. Between the trimmed V and J ends, which lost 1 base and 2 bases, there was a span of 12 bases. The entire variable domain, with the rest obtained from reference TRBV28 and TRBJ2-7, is as follows: DVKVTQSSRYLVKRTGEKVFLECVQDMDHENMFWYRQDPGLGLRLIYFSYDVKMKEKGDIPEGYSVSREKKERFSLILESASTNQTSMYLCASSLLAEGPYEQYFGPGTRLTVT.

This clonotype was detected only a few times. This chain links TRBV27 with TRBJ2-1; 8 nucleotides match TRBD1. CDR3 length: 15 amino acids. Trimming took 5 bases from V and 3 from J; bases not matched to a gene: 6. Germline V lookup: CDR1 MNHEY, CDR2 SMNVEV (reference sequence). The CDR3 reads CASSNQGAFYNEQFF. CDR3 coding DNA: TGTGCCAGCAGTAATCAGGGGGCCTTCTACAATGAGCAGTTCTTC.

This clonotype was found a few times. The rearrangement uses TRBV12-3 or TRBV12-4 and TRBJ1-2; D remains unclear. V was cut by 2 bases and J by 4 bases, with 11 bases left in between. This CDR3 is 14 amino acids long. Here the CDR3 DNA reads TGTGCCAGCAGTTTAAATGCAGGCTTCTATGGCTACACCTTC. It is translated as CASSLNAGFYGYTF.

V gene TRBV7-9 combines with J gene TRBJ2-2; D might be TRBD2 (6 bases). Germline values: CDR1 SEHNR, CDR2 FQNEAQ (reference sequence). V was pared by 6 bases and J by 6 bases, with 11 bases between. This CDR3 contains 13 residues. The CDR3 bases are TGTGCCAGCAGTAGTAAGCGGGCCGGGGAGCTGTTTTTT. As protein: CASSSKRAGELFF.

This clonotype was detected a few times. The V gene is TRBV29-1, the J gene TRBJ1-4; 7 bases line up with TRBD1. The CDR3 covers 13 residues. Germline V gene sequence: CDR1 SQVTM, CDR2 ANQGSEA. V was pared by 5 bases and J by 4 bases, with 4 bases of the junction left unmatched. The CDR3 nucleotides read TGCAGCGTTCGAAGGGGGCTTAATGAAAAACTGTTTTTT. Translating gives CSVRRGLNEKLFF.

DNA for the CDR3: TGTGCCAGCAGTTTTGGGGGGGGGCCCTCTTTGGAGACCCAGTACTTC. It is translated as CASSFGGGPSLETQYF. The J gene is TRBJ2-5, the V gene TRBV12-3 or TRBV12-4; possibly TRBD2 for D (7 bases). This CDR3 region has 16 residues. V was clipped by 3 bases and J by 5 bases, with 19 bases between them.

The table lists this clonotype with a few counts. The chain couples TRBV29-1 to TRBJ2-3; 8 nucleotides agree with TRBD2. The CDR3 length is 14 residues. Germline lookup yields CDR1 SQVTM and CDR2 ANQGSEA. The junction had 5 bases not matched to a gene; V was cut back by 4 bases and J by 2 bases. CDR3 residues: CSVGLAGPTDTQYF. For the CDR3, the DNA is TGCAGCGTTGGCCTAGCGGGCCCCACAGATACGCAGTATTTT.

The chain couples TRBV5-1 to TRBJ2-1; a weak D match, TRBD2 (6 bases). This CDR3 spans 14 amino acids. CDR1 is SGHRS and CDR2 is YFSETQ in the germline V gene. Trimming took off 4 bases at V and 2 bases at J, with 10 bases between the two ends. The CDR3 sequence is CASSVASAYNEQFF. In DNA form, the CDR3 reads TGCGCCAGCAGCGTGGCTAGCGCCTACAATGAGCAGTTCTTC.

The CDR3, as DNA: TGCGCCAGCAGCCAAGATCCGACGGTCAGGGAGCAGTACTTC. This gives the protein CASSQDPTVREQYF. The gene calls are TRBV4-1 and TRBJ2-5; D is perhaps TRBD1 or TRBD2 (5 bases each). The CDR3 is made up of 14 amino acids. The V and J ends lost 0 bases and 11 bases respectively, with 16 bases between them. Germline CDR1 reads MGHRA; CDR2 reads YSYEKL.

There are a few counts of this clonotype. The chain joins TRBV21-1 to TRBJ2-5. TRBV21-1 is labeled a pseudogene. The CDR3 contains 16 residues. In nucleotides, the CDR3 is TGTGCCAGCAGCAAAGGCCTCAGAACCTCGCAAGAGACCCAGTACTTC. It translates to CASSKGLRTSQETQYF.

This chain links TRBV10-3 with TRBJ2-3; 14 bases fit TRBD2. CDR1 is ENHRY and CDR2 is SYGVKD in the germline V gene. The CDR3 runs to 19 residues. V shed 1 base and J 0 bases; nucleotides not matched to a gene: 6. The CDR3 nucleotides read TGTGCCATCAGTGAGTGGGGACTAGCGGGGGAGCATAGCACAGATACGCAGTATTTT. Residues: CAISEWGLAGEHSTDTQYF.

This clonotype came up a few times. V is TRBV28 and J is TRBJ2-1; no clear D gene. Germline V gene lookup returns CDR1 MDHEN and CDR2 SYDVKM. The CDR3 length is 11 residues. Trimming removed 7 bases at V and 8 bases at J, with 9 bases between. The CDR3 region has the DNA TGTGCCAGCACCCCGGGCTATGAGCAGTTCTTC. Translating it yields CASTPGYEQFF.